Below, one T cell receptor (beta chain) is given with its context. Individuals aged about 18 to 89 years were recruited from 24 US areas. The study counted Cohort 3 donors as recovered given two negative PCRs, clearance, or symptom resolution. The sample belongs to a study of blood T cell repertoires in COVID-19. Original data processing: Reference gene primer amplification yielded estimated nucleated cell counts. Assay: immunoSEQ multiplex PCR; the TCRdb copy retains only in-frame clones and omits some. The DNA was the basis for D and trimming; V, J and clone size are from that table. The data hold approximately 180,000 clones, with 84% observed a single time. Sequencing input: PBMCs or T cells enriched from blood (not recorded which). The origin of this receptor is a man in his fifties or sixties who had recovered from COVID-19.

In DNA, the CDR3 is TGTGCCAGCAGCCCGAGGGTACAAGAGACCCAGTACTTC. Translated, it gives CASSPRVQETQYF. The chain recombines TRBV11-2 with TRBJ2-5, with D perhaps matching TRBD2 (5 bases). The V end was cut by 5 bases, the J end by 2 bases, with 9 bases between. The CDR3 runs to 13 residues. Per the germline V gene, CDR1 is SGHAT and CDR2 is FQNNGV.